Each of the 10 T cell receptor beta chains below was sequenced from the same sample in a study of cytomegalovirus exposure and HLA in healthy donors. PCR involved 60 Vbeta and 13 Jbeta primers. Produced via immunoSEQ multiplex PCR; TCRdb's table is partial and in-frame only. The table has around 140,000 clones, around 84% seen once. Sequencing was done on a sample of PBMCs. Every receptor here comes from a man aged 45 to 65 in good health and CMV-seronegative.

Concerning this clone: Other DNA sequences from this sample encode an identical CDR3 as well. The chain is built from TRBV7-9 and TRBJ2-5; 7 bases align to TRBD2. With V trimmed by 2 bases and J by 1 base, 1 base remained unmatched. Germline CDR1 and CDR2: SEHNR and FQNEAQ (reference sequence). The CDR3 has 14 amino acids. CDR3 nucleotide sequence: TGTGCCAGCAGCTTAACGGGGGGCCAAGAGACCCAGTACTTC. Translating it yields CASSLTGGQETQYF.

CDR3 region: CASSWTGETPLHF. The CDR3, as DNA: TGTGCCAGCAGTTGGACAGGAGAGACGCCCCTCCACTTT. The V and J genes are TRBV28 and TRBJ1-6; 7 positions match TRBD1. Germline loops: CDR1 MDHEN, CDR2 SYDVKM. The length of the CDR3 is 13 residues. V dropped 4 bases and J dropped 13; count of bases not matched to a gene: 7.

The chain joins TRBV28 to TRBJ2-1; 12 bases agree with TRBD2. This CDR3 is 16 amino acids long. The trim removed 6 bases at V and 3 bases at J, leaving 6 bases unmatched. Germline assignment: CDR1 MDHEN and CDR2 SYDVKM. CDR3 in amino acids: CASSPTSGGFYNEQFF. CDR3 coding DNA: TGTGCCAGCAGCCCGACTAGCGGGGGCTTCTACAATGAGCAGTTCTTC.

The chain is built from TRBV2 and TRBJ2-7; 10 bases are shared with TRBD1. With 6 bases clipped from V and 6 bases from J, the junction kept 8 bases outside the gene matches. The CDR3 consists of 14 residues. Per the germline V gene, CDR1 is SNHLY and CDR2 is FYNNEI. CDR3 coding DNA: TGTGCCAGCAGGGGGGACAGGGGCTTGGGCGAGCAGTACTTC. Translating gives CASRGDRGLGEQYF.

The chain couples TRBV6-4 to TRBJ1-1; 11 nucleotides match TRBD1. The CDR3 is 17 residues long. With V trimmed by 7 bases and J by 1 base, 11 bases remained unmatched. Germline assignment: CDR1 MRHNA and CDR2 SNTAGT. The CDR3 nucleotides are TGTGCCAGCATCAGACCGGGACAGGGGGTAAAGAACACTGAAGCTTTCTTT. This sequence encodes CASIRPGQGVKNTEAFF.

The chain is built from TRBV7-9 and TRBJ1-4; D unclear. CDR1 is SEHNR and CDR2 is FQNEAQ in the germline V gene (reference sequence). The CDR3 runs 12 residues. V lost 4 bases and J lost 11, with 11 bases in between. CDR3 in amino acids: CASSSSEWKLFF. CDR3 DNA: TGTGCCAGCAGCTCCTCGGAGTGGAAACTGTTTTTT.

A single count supports this clone. This chain links TRBV10-1 with TRBJ2-3; 9 nucleotides align to TRBD2. The V segment lost 6 bases and the J segment 4 bases; nucleotides outside the gene matches: 8. The CDR3 loop spans 15 amino acids. CDR1 WNHNN and CDR2 SYGVQD come from the germline V gene (reference sequence). CDR3 residues: CASSPGGRAADTQYF. DNA for the CDR3: TGCGCCAGCAGCCCTGGCGGGAGGGCCGCAGATACGCAGTATTTT.

In its sample, this clone was seen a few times. This sequence joins TRBV5-5 and TRBJ2-5; TRBD2 aligns across 7 bases. The CDR3 extends over 16 amino acids. The V and J ends lost 0 bases and 2 bases, in that order; junction bases with no gene match: 7. CDR1 is SGHKS, CDR2 YYEKEE, per germline (reference sequence). DNA of the CDR3: TGTGCCAGCAGCTTGGGGTCGGGGGGTGGGCAAGAGACCCAGTACTTC. It encodes CASSLGSGGGQETQYF.

The chain joins TRBV7-3 to TRBJ2-1, with 10 nucleotides matching TRBD1. Germline V gives CDR1 SGHTA, CDR2 FQGTGA. The CDR3 covers 15 residues. The V segment lost 0 bases and the J segment 4 bases; nucleotides outside the gene matches: 0. The CDR3: CASSLTGQGYNEQFF. The CDR3, as DNA: TGTGCCAGCAGCTTAACGGGACAGGGGTACAATGAGCAGTTCTTC.

This chain links TRBV28 with TRBJ1-2; the D gene is possibly TRBD1 (5 bases). The germline gives CDR1 MDHEN, CDR2 SYDVKM. With 7 bases removed from V and 8 bases from J, the gap between germline ends came to 23 bases. The CDR3 is 15 residues long. As DNA, the CDR3 is TGTGCCAGCACCCCGGGGACTCCCCCGGAGCGAGGCTACACCTTC. It specifies CASTPGTPPERGYTF.